This T cell receptor beta chain was recovered during a study of cytomegalovirus exposure and HLA in healthy donors. On the study more broadly: Earlier, 150 million to 200 million T cells were analyzed, and some 120 million unique TCR beta sequences were found among them.

Findings and limits, study-wide: Clonal expansion was found to be greater in HLA-associated TCR beta chains than in equally common others in a later analysis.

Concerning this clone itself: What it binds is unknown.

Germline V lookup: CDR1 SEHNR, CDR2 FQNEAQ (reference sequence). Trimming removed 1 base at V and 5 bases at J, with 14 bases between. CDR3 length: 16 residues. The study ran its PCR with 60 Vbeta and 13 Jbeta primers. Assay: immunoSEQ multiplex PCR; the TCRdb copy retains only in-frame clones and omits some. The repertoire holds 100,000 to 150,000 clones, around 80% seen once, with roughly 1.1% in the top ten. The V and J genes are TRBV7-9 and TRBJ1-4; D is perhaps TRBD1 (5 bases). The specimen sequenced was PBMCs. The source of this sequence is a woman aged 30 to 39 in good health and CMV-seronegative. The CDR3 sequence: CASSLGASGLNEKLFF. The DNA for the CDR3 is TGTGCCAGCAGCTTAGGGGCATCAGGGCTAAATGAAAAACTGTTTTTT.